Following are 20 T cell receptor beta chains from one sample sequenced in a study of breast tumors, draining lymph nodes, adjacent tissues (dated by TCRdb to 2016 to 2017). The lymph node samples were taken from the axillary draining lymph nodes of breast cancer patients. The receptor library was made with multiplex PCR. Instrument used: Illumina HiSeq 2000. TCRdb passed the public sequencing reads through fastp at Q25 and MiXCR, retaining productive beta sequences. Each CDR3 protein gets just one entry, which takes the most common genes and DNA from the rows behind it. The sample yields about 300,000 distinct CDR3 sequences; 30% to 35% were counted once. More than 0.95% of the sample belongs to the ten largest clones. The sequencing sample was made of axillary lymph node tissue. The receptor source for this set is a female donor with breast cancer. Some clones in this sample may be carry-over from other donors' samples.

This clonotype has only a few counts. This chain connects TRBV6-5 to TRBJ2-7; 10 bases fit TRBD2. The CDR3 is 16 amino acids. In germline, CDR1 is MNHEY, CDR2 SVGAGI. Trimming at V came to 6 bases and at J to 5 bases, leaving 13 bases not matched to a gene. The CDR3 DNA follows: TGTGCCAGCAGGCCCGTAGCGGGAGGTCGGGAGGACGAGCAGTACTTC. This codes for CASRPVAGGREDEQYF.

The table lists this clonotype with many counts. The chain couples TRBV11-3 to TRBJ2-3; maybe TRBD1 (6 bases). CDR3 length: 15 amino acids. The V and J ends lost 5 bases and 5 bases respectively, with 17 bases between them. Per germline, CDR1 SGHNT and CDR2 YENEEA. CDR3 bases: TGTGCCAGCAGCCACACAGGGTTTAGGATAGATACGCAGTATTTT. Amino acids: CASSHTGFRIDTQYF. The full variable domain, with the rest looked up from reference TRBV11-3 and TRBJ2-3, is EAGVVQSPRYKIIEKKQPVAFWCNPISGHNTLYWYLQNLGQGPELLIRYENEEAVDDSQLPKDRFSAERLKGVDSTLKIQPAELGDSAVYLCASSHTGFRIDTQYFGPGTRLTVL.

This clonotype was observed at least ten times. This chain uses TRBV7-9 with TRBJ1-2; 9 nucleotides align to TRBD1. Germline lookup yields CDR1 SEHNR and CDR2 FQNEAQ (reference sequence). The CDR3 runs to 14 residues. With 5 bases clipped from V and 7 bases from J, the junction kept 8 bases outside the gene matches. CDR3 DNA: TGTGCCAGCAGCGACGGGACAGGGCGGCGTGGCTACACCTTC. Translation gives CASSDGTGRRGYTF.

This clonotype was seen a handful of times. Given a much more abundant clone one base away, this may be a read error. The chain carries TRBV20-1 and TRBJ2-3, with 9 bases aligning to TRBD2. The CDR3 sequence is 15 residues long. Germline V CDR1 and CDR2: DFQATT, SNEGSKA (reference sequence). CDR3 in amino acids: CGAVVVAGVTDTQYF. CDR3 in DNA: TGCGGTGCCGTGGTGGTAGCGGGGGTCACAGATACGCAGTATTTT.

This clonotype came up many times. The chain is built from TRBV6-5 and TRBJ1-4; D perhaps matches TRBD1 (5 bases). Germline V CDR1 and CDR2: MNHEY, SVGAGI. Trimming shortened V by 6 bases and J by 0 bases, and 11 bases separated the two germline ends. The CDR3 length is 15 residues. CDR3 nucleotides: TGTGCCAGCAGAGCAGGGCCCACAACTAATGAAAAACTGTTTTTT. Amino acid sequence: CASRAGPTTNEKLFF.

This clonotype was seen many times. The chain uses TRBV2 and TRBJ2-1; D gene ambiguous. Trimming shortened V by 10 bases and J by 8 bases, and 9 bases separated the two germline ends. Per germline, CDR1 SNHLY and CDR2 FYNNEI. The CDR3 has 10 residues. The CDR3 sequence is CAIIVDEQFF. The CDR3 nucleotides read TGTGCCATAATAGTGGATGAGCAGTTCTTC.

This clonotype was counted many times. The rearrangement uses TRBV20-1 and TRBJ2-7; 11 bases agree with TRBD2. V was clipped by 3 bases and J by 0 bases; unmatched bases: 4. CDR1 and CDR2 from the germline V gene are DFQATT and SNEGSKA (reference sequence). The CDR3 consists of 15 residues. CDR3 in DNA: TGCAGTGCTAGCGGGACTAGCGGCGCCTCCTACGAGCAGTACTTC. Its translation is CSASGTSGASYEQYF.

This clonotype was detected many times. V and J are TRBV7-9 and TRBJ2-1, with 7 bases matching TRBD2. The CDR3 runs 18 residues. Germline values: CDR1 SEHNR, CDR2 FQNEAQ (reference sequence). Losses at the gene ends were 7 bases for V and 10 bases for J; bases not matched to a gene: 25. The CDR3 loop reads CASTTPSGAGVVVYEQFF. DNA of the CDR3: TGTGCCAGCACCACCCCCAGCGGGGCCGGAGTAGTAGTGTACGAGCAGTTCTTC.

This clonotype was seen many times. The CDR3 DNA follows: TGCGCCAGCAGCTTACAGGGTGGGGAGGAAAAACTGTTTTTT. Protein product: CASSLQGGEEKLFF. The V gene is TRBV5-1, the J gene TRBJ1-4, with a tentative D call TRBD1 (6 bases). V gave up 2 bases and J gave up 8 bases, with 13 bases separating them. The germline gives CDR1 SGHRS, CDR2 YFSETQ. The CDR3 totals 14 residues.

This clonotype was counted many times. The gene calls are TRBV10-1 and TRBJ2-3; a possible D gene is TRBD2 (5 bases). The CDR3 covers 13 residues. Germline CDR1 is WNHNN and CDR2 is SYGVQD (reference sequence). Trimming took off 4 bases at V and 1 base at J, with 6 bases between the two ends. The CDR3 protein is CASSAGGTDTQYF. The CDR3 DNA follows: TGCGCCAGCAGTGCCGGGGGCACAGATACGCAGTATTTT.

This clonotype appeared a few times. This may come from a read error, since a much larger clone is one base off. This rearrangement joins TRBV20-1 to TRBJ2-5; D remains unclear. The CDR3 has 12 residues. Looked up from germline, CDR1 is DFQATT and CDR2 is SNEGSKA (reference sequence). Here the CDR3 reads CSASYEEETPYF. CDR3 in DNA: TGCAGTGCTAGTTATGAGGAAGAGACCCCGTACTTC.

This clonotype has a count of ten or more. This chain links TRBV7-2 with TRBJ1-2, with TRBD1 as a possible D gene (6 bases). This CDR3 region has 13 residues. Trimming took off 1 base at V and 6 bases at J, with 9 bases between the two ends. In germline, CDR1 is SGHTA, CDR2 FQGNSA. The CDR3 spells CASSLGTAHGYTF. The CDR3, as DNA: TGTGCCAGCAGCTTAGGGACAGCTCATGGCTACACCTTC.

Regarding this clonotype: A much larger clone is a single base away; this may be a read error. The chain combines TRBV4-3 with TRBJ2-7; tentatively, D is TRBD1 (6 bases). V was clipped by 6 bases and J by 6 bases, with 24 bases between them. Germline-derived CDR1 and CDR2 are LGHNA and YSLEER. CDR3 size: 16 residues. CDR3 DNA sequence: TGCGCCAGCAGTCCTAGAGCCGGGACACCCTGGGGCGAGCAGTACTTC. Residues: CASSPRAGTPWGEQYF.

There are a few counts of this clonotype. V gene TRBV18 combines with J gene TRBJ2-5; TRBD1 matches 7 bases. CDR3 size: 13 residues. The germline gives CDR1 KGHSH, CDR2 LQKENI. Losses at the gene ends were 3 bases for V and 4 bases for J; bases not matched to a gene: 2. This CDR3 reads CASSPRGLETQYF. CDR3 nucleotides: TGTGCCAGCTCACCGAGGGGGCTAGAGACCCAGTACTTC. The whole variable domain, filled in from reference TRBV18 and TRBJ2-5, reads NAGVMQNPRHLVRRRGQEARLRCSPMKGHSHVYWYRQLPEEGLKFMVYLQKENIIDESGMPKERFSAEFPKEGPSILRIQQVVRGDSAAYFCASSPRGLETQYFGPGTRLLVL.

This clonotype was counted once. It may be a read error: a sequence one base away is much more abundant. The rearrangement uses TRBV9 and TRBJ2-5, with D hard to call. Germline-derived CDR1 and CDR2 are SGDLS and YYNGEE. This CDR3 comprises 12 residues. CDR3 protein: CTSSVEEETQYF. CDR3 coding DNA: TGTACCAGCAGCGTAGAAGAAGAGACCCAGTACTTC.

The sample holds many counts of this clonotype. The V and J genes are TRBV19 and TRBJ1-5; D not resolved. Germline CDR1 reads LNHDA; CDR2 reads SQIVND (reference sequence). The CDR3 length is 12 residues. Trimming took off 7 bases at V and 7 bases at J, with 11 bases between the two ends. CDR3 bases: TGTGCCAGTACGACATTTGGGCAGCCCCAGCATTTT. Its protein product is CASTTFGQPQHF.

This clonotype was detected only a few times. A much larger clone sits a single nucleotide away, making a read error possible. The chain couples TRBV6-2 or TRBV6-3 to TRBJ1-2; TRBD1 is a possible D gene (6 bases). The CDR3 is made up of 11 amino acids. The V gene's germline CDR1 is MNHEY and CDR2 SVGEGT. Trimming took off 5 bases at V and 6 bases at J, with 7 bases between the two ends. In nucleotides, the CDR3 is TGTGCCAGCAGTCACAGGGATGGCTACACCTTC. This codes for CASSHRDGYTF.

This clonotype was counted at least ten times. V and J are TRBV11-3 and TRBJ2-3, with D possibly matching TRBD2 (6 bases). The CDR3 is 15 residues long. Trimming stripped 1 base from V and 2 bases from J, with 10 bases between. Per the germline V gene, CDR1 is SGHNT and CDR2 is YENEEA. The CDR3 sequence: CASSLGAGPTDTQYF. The CDR3 coding sequence is TGTGCCAGCAGCTTAGGGGCGGGGCCCACAGATACGCAGTATTTT.

This clonotype occurred many times. The chain joins TRBV9 to TRBJ2-7, with D unresolved. Germline V CDR1 and CDR2: SGDLS, YYNGEE. The V and J ends lost 0 bases and 2 bases respectively, with 9 bases between them. This CDR3 spans 14 amino acids. The DNA for the CDR3 is TGTGCCAGCAGCGTAGGGATTTGGCCCTACGAGCAGTACTTC. Protein: CASSVGIWPYEQYF. Full variable domain (rest looked up from reference TRBV9 and TRBJ2-7): DSGVTQTPKHLITATGQRVTLRCSPRSGDLSVYWYQQSLDQGLQFLIQYYNGEERAKGNILERFSAQQFPDLHSELNLSSLELGDSALYFCASSVGIWPYEQYFGPGTRLTVT.

This clonotype was seen repeatedly, ten times or more. This rearrangement joins TRBV20-1 to TRBJ1-5; 7 positions agree with TRBD1. V lost 5 bases to trimming and J lost 3 bases; unmatched junction nucleotides: 7. The length of the CDR3 is 14 residues. The germline V gene encodes CDR1 DFQATT and CDR2 SNEGSKA (reference sequence). CDR3 sequence (DNA): TGCAGTGCTCTAATAACAGGGGACAATCAGCCCCAGCATTTT. Protein: CSALITGDNQPQHF.